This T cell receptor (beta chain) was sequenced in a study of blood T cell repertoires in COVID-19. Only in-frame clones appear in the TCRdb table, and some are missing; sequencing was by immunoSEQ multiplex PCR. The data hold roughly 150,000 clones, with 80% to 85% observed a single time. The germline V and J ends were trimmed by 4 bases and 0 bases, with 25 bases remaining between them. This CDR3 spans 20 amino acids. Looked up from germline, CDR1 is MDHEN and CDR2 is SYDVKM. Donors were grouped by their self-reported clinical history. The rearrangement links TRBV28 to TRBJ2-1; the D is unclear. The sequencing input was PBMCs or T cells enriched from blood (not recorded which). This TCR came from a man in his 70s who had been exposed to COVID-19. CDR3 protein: CASSSPYPTQDAFSYNEQFF. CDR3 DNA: TGTGCCAGCAGTTCCCCGTACCCCACCCAGGATGCCTTCTCCTACAATGAGCAGTTCTTC. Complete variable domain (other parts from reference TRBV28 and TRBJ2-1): DVKVTQSSRYLVKRTGEKVFLECVQDMDHENMFWYRQDPGLGLRLIYFSYDVKMKEKGDIPEGYSVSREKKERFSLILESASTNQTSMYLCASSSPYPTQDAFSYNEQFFGPGTRLTVL.